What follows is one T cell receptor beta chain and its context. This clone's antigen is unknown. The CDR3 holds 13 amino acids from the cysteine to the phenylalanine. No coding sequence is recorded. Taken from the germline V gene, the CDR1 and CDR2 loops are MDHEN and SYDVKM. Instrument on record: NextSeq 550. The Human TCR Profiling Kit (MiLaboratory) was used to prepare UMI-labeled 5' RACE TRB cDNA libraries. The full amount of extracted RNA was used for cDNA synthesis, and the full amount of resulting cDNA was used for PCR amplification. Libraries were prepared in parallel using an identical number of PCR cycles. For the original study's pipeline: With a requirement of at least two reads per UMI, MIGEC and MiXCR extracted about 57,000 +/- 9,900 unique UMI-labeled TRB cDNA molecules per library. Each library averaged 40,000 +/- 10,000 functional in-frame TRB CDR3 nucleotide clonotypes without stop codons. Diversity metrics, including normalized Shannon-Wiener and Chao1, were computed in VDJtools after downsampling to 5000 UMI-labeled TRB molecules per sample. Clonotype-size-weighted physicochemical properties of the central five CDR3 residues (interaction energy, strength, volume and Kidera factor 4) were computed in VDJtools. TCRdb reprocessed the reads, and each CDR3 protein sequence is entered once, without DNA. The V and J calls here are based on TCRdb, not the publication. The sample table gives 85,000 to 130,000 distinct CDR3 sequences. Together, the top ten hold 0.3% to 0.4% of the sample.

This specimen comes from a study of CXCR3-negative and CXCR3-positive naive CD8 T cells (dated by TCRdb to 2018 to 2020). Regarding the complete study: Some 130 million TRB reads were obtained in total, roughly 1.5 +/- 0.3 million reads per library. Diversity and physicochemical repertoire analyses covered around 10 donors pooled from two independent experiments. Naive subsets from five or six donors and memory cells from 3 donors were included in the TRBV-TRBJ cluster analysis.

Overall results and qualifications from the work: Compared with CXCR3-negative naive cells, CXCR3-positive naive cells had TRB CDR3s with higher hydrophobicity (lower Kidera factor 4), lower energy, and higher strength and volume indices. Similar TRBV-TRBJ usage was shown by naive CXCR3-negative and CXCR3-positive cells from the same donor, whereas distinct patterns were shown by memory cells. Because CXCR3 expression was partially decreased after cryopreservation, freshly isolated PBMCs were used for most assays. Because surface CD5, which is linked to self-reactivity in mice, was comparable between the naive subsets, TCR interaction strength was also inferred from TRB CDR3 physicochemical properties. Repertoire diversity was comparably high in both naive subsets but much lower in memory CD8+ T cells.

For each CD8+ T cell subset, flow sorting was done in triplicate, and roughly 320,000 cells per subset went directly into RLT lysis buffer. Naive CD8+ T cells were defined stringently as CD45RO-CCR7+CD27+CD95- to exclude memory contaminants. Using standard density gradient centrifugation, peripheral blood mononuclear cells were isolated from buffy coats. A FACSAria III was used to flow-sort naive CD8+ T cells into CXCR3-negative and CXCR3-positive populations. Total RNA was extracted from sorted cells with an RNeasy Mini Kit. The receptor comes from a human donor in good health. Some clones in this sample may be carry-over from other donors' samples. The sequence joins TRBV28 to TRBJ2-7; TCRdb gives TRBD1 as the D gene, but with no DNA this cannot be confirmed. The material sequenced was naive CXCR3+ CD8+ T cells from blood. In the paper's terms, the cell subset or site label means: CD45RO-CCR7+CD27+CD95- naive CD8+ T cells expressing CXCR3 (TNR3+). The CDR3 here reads CASRNQGGDEQYF.